The TCR beta chain under discussion was sequenced for a study of cytomegalovirus exposure and HLA in healthy donors. This CDR3 is built from 14 residues. Trimming shortened V by 5 bases and J by 4 bases, and 12 bases separated the two germline ends. Germline CDR1 is LNHDA and CDR2 is SQIVND (reference sequence). Sequencing used immunoSEQ multiplex PCR; TCRdb keeps in-frame clones, though not all of them. This table has 180,000 or so clones, approximately 86% appearing once. The donors were in the approximately 110-subject validation cohort; that cohort was separate from the approximately 670-subject first cohort.

This chain uses TRBV19 with TRBJ1-5; D perhaps matches TRBD1 (6 bases). The specimen was PBMCs. The clonotype comes from a man under 40 in good health and CMV-seropositive. The CDR3 spells CASSYRAGNQPQHF. The DNA for the CDR3 is TGTGCCAGTAGTTACAGGGCTGGTAATCAGCCCCAGCATTTT.